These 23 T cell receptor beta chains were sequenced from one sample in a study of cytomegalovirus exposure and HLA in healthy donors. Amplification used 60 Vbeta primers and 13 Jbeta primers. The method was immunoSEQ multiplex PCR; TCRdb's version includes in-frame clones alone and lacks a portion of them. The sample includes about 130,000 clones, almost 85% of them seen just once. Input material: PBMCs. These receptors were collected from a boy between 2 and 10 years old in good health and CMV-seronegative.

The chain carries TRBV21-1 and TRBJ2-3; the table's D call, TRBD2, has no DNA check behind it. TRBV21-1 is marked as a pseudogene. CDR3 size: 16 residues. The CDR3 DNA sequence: TGCTTGCCAGCGGGTACAGGTCGGCTTAGCACAGATACGCAGTATTTT. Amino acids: CLPAGTGRLSTDTQYF.

CDR3 residues: CASSLVDGLFNEQFF. The DNA of the CDR3 is TGCGCCAGCAGCTTGGTCGATGGACTGTTCAATGAGCAGTTCTTC. The chain recombines TRBV5-1 with TRBJ2-1; D is perhaps TRBD2 (5 bases). The germline V gene has CDR1 SGHRS and CDR2 YFSETQ. With 0 bases removed from V and 6 bases from J, the gap between germline ends came to 13 bases. This CDR3 is 15 amino acids long.

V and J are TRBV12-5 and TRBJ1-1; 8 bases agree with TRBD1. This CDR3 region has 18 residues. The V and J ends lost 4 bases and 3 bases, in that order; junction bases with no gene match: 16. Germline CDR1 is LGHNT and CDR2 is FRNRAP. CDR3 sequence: CASGSAPDRVSWDTEAFF. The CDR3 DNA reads TGTGCTAGTGGTTCCGCACCGGACAGGGTAAGTTGGGACACTGAAGCTTTCTTT.

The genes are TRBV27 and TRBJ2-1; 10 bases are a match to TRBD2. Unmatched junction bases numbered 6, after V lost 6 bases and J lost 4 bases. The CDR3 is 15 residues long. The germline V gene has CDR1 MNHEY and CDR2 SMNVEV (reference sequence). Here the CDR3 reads CASSSTSGIYNEQFF. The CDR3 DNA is TGTGCCAGCAGCTCAACTAGCGGGATTTACAATGAGCAGTTCTTC.

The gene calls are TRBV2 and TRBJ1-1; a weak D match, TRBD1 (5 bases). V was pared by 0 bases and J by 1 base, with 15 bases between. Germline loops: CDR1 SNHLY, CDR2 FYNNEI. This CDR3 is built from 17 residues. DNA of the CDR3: TGTGCCAGCAGTGAAGCGTACGGGGGACCTCAGAACACTGAAGCTTTCTTT. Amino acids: CASSEAYGGPQNTEAFF. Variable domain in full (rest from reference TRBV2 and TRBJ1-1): EPEVTQTPSHQVTQMGQEVILRCVPISNHLYFYWYRQILGQKVEFLVSFYNNEISEKSEIFDDQFSVERPDGSNFTLKIRSTKLEDSAMYFCASSEAYGGPQNTEAFFGQGTRLTVV.

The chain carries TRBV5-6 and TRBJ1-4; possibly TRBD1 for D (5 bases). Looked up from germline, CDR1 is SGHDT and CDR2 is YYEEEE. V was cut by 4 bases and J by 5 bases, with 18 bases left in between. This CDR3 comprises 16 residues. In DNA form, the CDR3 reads TGTGCCAGCAGCCTCCTTGGGGCAGGGCCAAATGAAAAACTGTTTTTT. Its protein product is CASSLLGAGPNEKLFF.

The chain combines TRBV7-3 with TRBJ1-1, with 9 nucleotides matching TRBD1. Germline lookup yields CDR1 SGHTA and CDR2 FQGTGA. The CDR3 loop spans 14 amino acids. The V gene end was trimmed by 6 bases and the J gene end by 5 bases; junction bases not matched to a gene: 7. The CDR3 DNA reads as TGTGCCAGCAGTTTAGGACAGGGGTGGACTGAAGCTTTCTTT. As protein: CASSLGQGWTEAFF.

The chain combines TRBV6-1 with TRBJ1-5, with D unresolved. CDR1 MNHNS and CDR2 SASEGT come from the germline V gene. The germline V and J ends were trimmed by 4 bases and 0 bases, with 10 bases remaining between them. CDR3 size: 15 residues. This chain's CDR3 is CASSGAEGSNQPQHF. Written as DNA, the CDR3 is TGTGCCAGCAGTGGGGCGGAGGGTAGCAATCAGCCCCAGCATTTT.

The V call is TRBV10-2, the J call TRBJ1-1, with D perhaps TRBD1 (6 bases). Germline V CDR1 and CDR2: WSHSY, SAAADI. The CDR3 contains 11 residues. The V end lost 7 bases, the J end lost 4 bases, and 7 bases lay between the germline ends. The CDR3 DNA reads TGCGCCAGCATAGGGGGCACTGAAGCTTTCTTT. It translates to CASIGGTEAFF.

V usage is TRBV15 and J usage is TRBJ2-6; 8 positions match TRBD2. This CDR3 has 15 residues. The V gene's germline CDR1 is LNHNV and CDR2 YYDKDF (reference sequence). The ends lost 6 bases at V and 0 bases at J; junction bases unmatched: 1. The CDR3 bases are TGTGCCACCAGTAGCGGGGACTCTGGGGCCAACGTCCTGACTTTC. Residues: CATSSGDSGANVLTF.

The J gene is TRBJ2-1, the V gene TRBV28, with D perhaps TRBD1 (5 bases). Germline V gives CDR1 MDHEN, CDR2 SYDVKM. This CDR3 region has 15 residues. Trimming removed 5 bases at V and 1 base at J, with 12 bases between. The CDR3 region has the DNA TGTGCCAGCAGTCTTTATCAGGGATCCTACAATGAGCAGTTCTTC. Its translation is CASSLYQGSYNEQFF.

CDR3 region: CASSFGQGHNEQFF. The DNA of the CDR3 is TGTGCCAGCAGCTTTGGACAGGGACACAATGAGCAGTTCTTC. The genes are TRBV11-2 and TRBJ2-1; TRBD1 matches 8 bases. Germline V lookup: CDR1 SGHAT, CDR2 FQNNGV. V shed 3 bases, J shed 5 bases, and the junction held 3 bases outside the gene matches. The CDR3 loop spans 14 amino acids. Supplemented by reference TRBV11-2 and TRBJ2-1, the full variable domain reads EAGVAQSPRYKIIEKRQSVAFWCNPISGHATLYWYQQILGQGPKLLIQFQNNGVVDDSQLPKDRFSAERLKGVDSTLKIQPAKLEDSAVYLCASSFGQGHNEQFFGPGTRLTVL.

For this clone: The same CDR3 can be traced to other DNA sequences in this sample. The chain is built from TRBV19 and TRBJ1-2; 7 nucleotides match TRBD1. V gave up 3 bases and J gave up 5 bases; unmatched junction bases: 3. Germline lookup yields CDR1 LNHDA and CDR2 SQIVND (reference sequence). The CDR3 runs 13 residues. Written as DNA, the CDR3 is TGTGCCAGTAGTATCGAACAGGGGTATGGCTACACCTTC. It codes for CASSIEQGYGYTF.

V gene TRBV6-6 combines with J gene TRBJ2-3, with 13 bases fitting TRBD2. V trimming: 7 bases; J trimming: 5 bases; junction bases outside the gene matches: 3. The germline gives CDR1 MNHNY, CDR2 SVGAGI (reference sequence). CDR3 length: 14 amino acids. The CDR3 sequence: CASTTSGRGDTQYF. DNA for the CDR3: TGTGCCAGCACAACTAGCGGGAGGGGAGATACGCAGTATTTT.

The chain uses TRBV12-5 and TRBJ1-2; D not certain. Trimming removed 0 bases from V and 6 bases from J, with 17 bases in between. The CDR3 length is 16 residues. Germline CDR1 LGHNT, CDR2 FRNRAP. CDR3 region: CASGLVPTGVRDGYTF. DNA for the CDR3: TGTGCTAGTGGTTTGGTACCCACTGGGGTGAGGGATGGCTACACCTTC.

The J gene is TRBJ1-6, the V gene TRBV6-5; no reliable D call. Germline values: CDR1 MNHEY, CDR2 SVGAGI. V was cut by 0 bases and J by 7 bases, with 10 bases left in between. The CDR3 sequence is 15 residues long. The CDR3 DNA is TGTGCCAGCAGTTACTCGGGGTCGGGGAATTCACCCCTCCACTTT. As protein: CASSYSGSGNSPLHF.

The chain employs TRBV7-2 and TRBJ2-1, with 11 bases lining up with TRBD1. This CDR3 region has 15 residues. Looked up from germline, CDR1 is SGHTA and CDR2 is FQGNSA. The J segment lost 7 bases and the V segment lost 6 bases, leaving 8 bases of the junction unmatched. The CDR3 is CASRRTGGGGNEQFF. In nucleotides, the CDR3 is TGTGCCAGCAGGCGGACAGGGGGCGGTGGGAATGAGCAGTTCTTC. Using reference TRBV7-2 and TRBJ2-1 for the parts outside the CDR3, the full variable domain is GAGVSQSPSNKVTEKGKDVELRCDPISGHTALYWYRQSLGQGLEFLIYFQGNSAPDKSGLPSDRFSAERTGGSVSTLTIQRTQQEDSAVYLCASRRTGGGGNEQFFGPGTRLTVL.

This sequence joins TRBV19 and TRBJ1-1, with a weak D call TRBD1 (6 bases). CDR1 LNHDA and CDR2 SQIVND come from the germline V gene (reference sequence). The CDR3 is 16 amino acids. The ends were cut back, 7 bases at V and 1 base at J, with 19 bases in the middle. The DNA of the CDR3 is TGTGCCAGTACCAAGGGGGACACCGAGAAGAACACTGAAGCTTTCTTT. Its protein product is CASTKGDTEKNTEAFF.

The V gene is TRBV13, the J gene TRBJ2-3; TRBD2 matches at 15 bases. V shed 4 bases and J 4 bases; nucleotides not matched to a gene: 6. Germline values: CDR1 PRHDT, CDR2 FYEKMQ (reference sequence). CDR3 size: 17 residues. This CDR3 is CASSSGLAGGRADTQYF. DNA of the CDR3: TGTGCCAGCAGCTCAGGACTAGCGGGGGGGCGAGCAGATACGCAGTATTTT. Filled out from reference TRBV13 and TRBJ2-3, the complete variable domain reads AAGVIQSPRHLIKEKRETATLKCYPIPRHDTVYWYQQGPGQDPQFLISFYEKMQSDKGSIPDRFSAQQFSDYHSELNMSSLELGDSALYFCASSSGLAGGRADTQYFGPGTRLTVL.

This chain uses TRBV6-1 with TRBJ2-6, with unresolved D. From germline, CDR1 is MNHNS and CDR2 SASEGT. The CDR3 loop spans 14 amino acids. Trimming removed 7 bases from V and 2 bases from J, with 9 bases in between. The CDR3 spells CASMMSAGANVLTF. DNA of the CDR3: TGTGCCAGCATGATGTCGGCTGGGGCCAACGTCCTGACTTTC.

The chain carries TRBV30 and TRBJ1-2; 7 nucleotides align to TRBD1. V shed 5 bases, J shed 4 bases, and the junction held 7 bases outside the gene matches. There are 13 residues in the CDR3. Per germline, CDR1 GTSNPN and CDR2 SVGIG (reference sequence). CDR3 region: CAWDREAAYGYTF. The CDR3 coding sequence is TGTGCCTGGGACAGGGAGGCCGCCTATGGCTACACCTTC.

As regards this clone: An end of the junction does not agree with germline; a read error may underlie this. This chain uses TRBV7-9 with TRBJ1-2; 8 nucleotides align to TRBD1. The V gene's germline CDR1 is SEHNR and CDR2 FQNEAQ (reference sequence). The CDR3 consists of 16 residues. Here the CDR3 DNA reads TGTTCCAGCAGCTTAGCGCAGGGGGCGGCTAACTATGGCTACACCTTC. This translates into CSSSLAQGAANYGYTF.

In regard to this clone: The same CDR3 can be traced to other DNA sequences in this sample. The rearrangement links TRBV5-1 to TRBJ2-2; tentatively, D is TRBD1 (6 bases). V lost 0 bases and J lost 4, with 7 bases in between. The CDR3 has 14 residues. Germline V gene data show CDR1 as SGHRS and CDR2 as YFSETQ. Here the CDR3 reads CASSLVGATGELFF. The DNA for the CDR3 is TGCGCCAGCAGCTTGGTGGGGGCCACCGGGGAGCTGTTTTTT.